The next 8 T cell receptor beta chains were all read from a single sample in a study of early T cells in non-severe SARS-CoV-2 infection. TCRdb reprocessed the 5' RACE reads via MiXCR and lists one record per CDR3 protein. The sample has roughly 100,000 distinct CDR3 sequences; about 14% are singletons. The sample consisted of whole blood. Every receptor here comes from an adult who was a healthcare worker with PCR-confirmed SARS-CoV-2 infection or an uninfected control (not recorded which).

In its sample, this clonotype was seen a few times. The CDR3 nucleotides read TGTGCCAGCAGCCAGCAGGTTTCTGGGGCCAACGTCCTGACTTTC. This sequence encodes CASSQQVSGANVLTF. The chain is built from TRBV14 and TRBJ2-6; D unclear. Germline assignment: CDR1 SGHDN and CDR2 FVKESK. CDR3 length: 15 residues. V lost 3 bases and J lost 1, with 7 bases in between.

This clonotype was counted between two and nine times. CDR3 nucleotides: TGTGCCAGCAGCTTATTGATGGCTACCTCTGGAAACACCATATATTTT. It yields the protein CASSLLMATSGNTIYF. The chain employs TRBV7-9 and TRBJ1-3; the D is unclear. V shed 2 bases and J shed 0 bases, with 11 bases lying between them. CDR3 size: 16 residues. Germline values: CDR1 SEHNR, CDR2 FQNEAQ (reference sequence). Looking up the rest from reference TRBV7-9 and TRBJ1-3 gives the full variable domain: DTGVSQNPRHKITKRGQNVTFRCDPISEHNRLYWYRQTLGQGPEFLTYFQNEAQLEKSRLLSDRFSAERPKGSFSTLEIQRTEQGDSAMYLCASSLLMATSGNTIYFGEGSWLTVV.

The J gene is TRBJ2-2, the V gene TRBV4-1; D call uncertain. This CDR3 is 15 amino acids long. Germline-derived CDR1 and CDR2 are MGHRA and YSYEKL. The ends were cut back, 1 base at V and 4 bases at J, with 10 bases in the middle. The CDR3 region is CASSQGGFGTGELFF. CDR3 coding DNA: TGCGCCAGCAGCCAAGGAGGCTTTGGCACCGGGGAGCTGTTTTTT.

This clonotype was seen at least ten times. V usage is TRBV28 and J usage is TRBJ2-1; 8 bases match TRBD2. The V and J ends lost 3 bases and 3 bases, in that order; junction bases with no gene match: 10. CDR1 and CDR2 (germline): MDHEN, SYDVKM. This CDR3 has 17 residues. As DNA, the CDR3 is TGTGCCAGCAGTTTGTCCCGGGGGGGCCCAAGCTACAATGAGCAGTTCTTC. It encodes CASSLSRGGPSYNEQFF.

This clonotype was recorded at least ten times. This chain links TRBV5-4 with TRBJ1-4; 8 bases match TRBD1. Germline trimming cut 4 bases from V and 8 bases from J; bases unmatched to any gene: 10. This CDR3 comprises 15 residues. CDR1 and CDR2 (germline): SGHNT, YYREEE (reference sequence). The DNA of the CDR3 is TGTGCCAGCAGCCGTGGACAGGGAATGCAGGAAAAACTGTTTTTT. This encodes CASSRGQGMQEKLFF.

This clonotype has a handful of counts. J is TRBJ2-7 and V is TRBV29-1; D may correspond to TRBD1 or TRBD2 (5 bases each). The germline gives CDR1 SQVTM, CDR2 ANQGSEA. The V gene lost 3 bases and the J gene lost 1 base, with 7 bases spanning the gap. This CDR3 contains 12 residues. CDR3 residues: CSVDGGSYEQYF. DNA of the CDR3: TGCAGCGTTGATGGGGGTTCCTACGAGCAGTACTTC.

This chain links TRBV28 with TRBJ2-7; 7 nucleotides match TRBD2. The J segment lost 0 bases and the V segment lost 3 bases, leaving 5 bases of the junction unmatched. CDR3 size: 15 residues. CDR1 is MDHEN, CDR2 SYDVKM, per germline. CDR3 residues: CASSFLGGASYEQYF. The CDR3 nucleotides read TGTGCCAGCAGTTTTTTGGGAGGGGCCTCCTACGAGCAGTACTTC.

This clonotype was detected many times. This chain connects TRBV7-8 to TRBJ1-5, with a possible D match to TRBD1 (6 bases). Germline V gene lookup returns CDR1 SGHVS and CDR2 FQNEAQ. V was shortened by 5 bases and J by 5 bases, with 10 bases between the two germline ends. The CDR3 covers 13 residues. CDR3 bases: TGTGCCAGCAGCCCGGGGGCGGATCAGCCCCAGCATTTT. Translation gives CASSPGADQPQHF.